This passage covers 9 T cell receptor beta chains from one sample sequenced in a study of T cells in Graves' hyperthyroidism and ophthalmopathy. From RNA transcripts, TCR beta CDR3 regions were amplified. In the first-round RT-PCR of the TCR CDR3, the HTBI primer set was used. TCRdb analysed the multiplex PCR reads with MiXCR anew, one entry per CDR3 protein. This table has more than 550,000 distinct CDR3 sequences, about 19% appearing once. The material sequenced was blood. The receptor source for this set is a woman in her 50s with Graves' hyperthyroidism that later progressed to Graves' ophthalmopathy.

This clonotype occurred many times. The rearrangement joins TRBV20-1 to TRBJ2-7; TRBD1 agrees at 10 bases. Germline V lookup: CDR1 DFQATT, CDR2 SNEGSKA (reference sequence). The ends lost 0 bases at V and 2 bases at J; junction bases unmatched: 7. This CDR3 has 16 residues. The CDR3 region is CSARDVTGGIPYEQYF. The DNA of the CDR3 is TGCAGTGCTAGAGATGTGACAGGGGGCATCCCCTACGAGCAGTACTTC.

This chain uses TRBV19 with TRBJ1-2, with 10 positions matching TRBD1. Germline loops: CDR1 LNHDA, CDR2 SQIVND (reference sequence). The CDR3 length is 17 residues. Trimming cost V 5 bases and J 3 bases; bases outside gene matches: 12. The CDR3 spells CASSYPGTGVMDYGYTF. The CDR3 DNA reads TGTGCCAGTAGTTACCCCGGGACAGGGGTAATGGACTATGGCTACACCTTC.

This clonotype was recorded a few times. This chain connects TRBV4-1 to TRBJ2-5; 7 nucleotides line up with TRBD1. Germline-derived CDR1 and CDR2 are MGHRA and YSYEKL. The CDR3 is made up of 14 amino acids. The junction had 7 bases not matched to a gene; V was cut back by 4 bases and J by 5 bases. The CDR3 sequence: CASSRLSRGETQYF. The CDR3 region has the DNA TGCGCCAGCAGCCGCTTAAGCAGGGGGGAGACCCAGTACTTC.

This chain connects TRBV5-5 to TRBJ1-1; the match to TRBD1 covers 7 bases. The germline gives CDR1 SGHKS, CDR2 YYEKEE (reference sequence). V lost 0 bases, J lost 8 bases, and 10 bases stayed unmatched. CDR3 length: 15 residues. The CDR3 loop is CASSLEGGRRNEAFF. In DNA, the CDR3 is TGTGCCAGCAGCTTGGAAGGGGGCCGGCGAAACGAAGCTTTCTTT.

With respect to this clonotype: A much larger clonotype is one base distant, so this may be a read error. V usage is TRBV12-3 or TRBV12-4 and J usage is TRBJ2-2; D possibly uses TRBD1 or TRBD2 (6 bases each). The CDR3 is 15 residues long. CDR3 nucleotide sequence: TGTGCCACTCTACCCCGCGGCCGGGACACCGGGGGGCTGTTTTTT. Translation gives CATLPRGRDTGGLFF.

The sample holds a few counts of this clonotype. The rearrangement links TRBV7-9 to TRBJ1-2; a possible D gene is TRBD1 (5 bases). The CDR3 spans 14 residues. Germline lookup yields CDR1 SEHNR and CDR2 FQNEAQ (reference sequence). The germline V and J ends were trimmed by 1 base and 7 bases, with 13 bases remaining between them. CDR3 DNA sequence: TGTGCCAGCAGCTTAGAAGAGGGGAATCCTGGCTACACCTTC. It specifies CASSLEEGNPGYTF. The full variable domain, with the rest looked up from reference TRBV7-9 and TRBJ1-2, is DTGVSQNPRHKITKRGQNVTFRCDPISEHNRLYWYRQTLGQGPEFLTYFQNEAQLEKSRLLSDRFSAERPKGSFSTLEIQRTEQGDSAMYLCASSLEEGNPGYTFGSGTRLTVV.

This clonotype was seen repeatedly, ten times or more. The DNA of the CDR3 is TGTGCCAGCAGTGGGGCTGGTAGGGGTTACGAGCAGTACTTC. Translation gives CASSGAGRGYEQYF. This rearrangement joins TRBV2 to TRBJ2-7, with D tentatively TRBD1 (5 bases). There are 14 residues in the CDR3. Germline CDR1 and CDR2: SNHLY and FYNNEI. V lost 4 bases, J lost 4 bases, and 14 bases lay in between.

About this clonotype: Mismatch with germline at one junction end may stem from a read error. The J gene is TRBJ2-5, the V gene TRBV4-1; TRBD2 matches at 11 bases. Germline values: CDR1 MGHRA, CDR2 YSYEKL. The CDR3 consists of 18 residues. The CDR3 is CASSQDWGLAVSAETQYF. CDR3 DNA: TGTGCCAGCAGCCAAGACTGGGGACTAGCGGTCTCGGCAGAGACCCAGTACTTC.

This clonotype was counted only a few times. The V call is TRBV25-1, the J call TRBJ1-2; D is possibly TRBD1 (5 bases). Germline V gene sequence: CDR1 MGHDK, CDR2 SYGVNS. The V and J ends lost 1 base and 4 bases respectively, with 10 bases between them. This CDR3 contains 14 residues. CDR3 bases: TGTGCCAGCAGTGAATTCGGGGGGATCTATGGCTACACCTTC. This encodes CASSEFGGIYGYTF.